The 3 T cell receptor beta chains listed next were all sequenced from one sample in a study of cytomegalovirus exposure and HLA in healthy donors. It was with 60 Vbeta and 13 Jbeta primers that the PCR ran. Sequencing used immunoSEQ multiplex PCR; TCRdb keeps in-frame clones, though not all of them. The sample has some 200,000 clones, 75% to 90% seen once. The sample was PBMCs. The receptor source for this set is a woman in her forties or fifties in good health and CMV-seropositive.

The chain links TRBV29-1 to TRBJ2-2; perhaps TRBD1 as D (5 bases). CDR1 SQVTM and CDR2 ANQGSEA come from the germline V gene. The V end lost 6 bases, the J end lost 2 bases, and 10 bases lay between the germline ends. There are 13 residues in the CDR3. CDR3 DNA sequence: TGCAGCGTGGACCAGGGAAACACCGGGGAGCTGTTTTTT. This codes for CSVDQGNTGELFF.

V usage is TRBV19 and J usage is TRBJ1-5; D possibly corresponds to TRBD1 (6 bases). V dropped 3 bases and J dropped 5 bases, with 14 bases sitting between them. The CDR3 runs to 15 residues. CDR1 is LNHDA, CDR2 SQIVND, per germline (reference sequence). The CDR3 protein is CASSITGPSDQPQHF. As DNA, the CDR3 is TGTGCCAGTAGTATTACAGGGCCCTCCGATCAGCCCCAGCATTTT.

The genes are TRBV5-6 and TRBJ2-3; D is perhaps TRBD1 (6 bases). The CDR3 is made up of 15 amino acids. Germline CDR1 is SGHDT and CDR2 is YYEEEE. Between the trimmed V and J ends, which lost 0 bases and 3 bases, there was a span of 11 bases. CDR3 in amino acids: CASSLDPRGTDTQYF. The CDR3 DNA is TGTGCCAGCAGCTTGGACCCGAGGGGGACAGATACGCAGTATTTT.